Sequencing of this T cell receptor (beta chain) was carried out in a study of shared clonotypes between healthy human individuals. Study-wide results and limits: It was only blood that was sampled, and tissue repertoires likely differ.

Using immunoSEQ multiplex PCR, the repertoire was profiled, and TCRdb retains in-frame clones only, with some absent. Among 950,000 to 1,100,000 clones listed, approximately 80% were seen once. Points on this clone: Its target is not known. Other DNA sequences from this sample encode an identical CDR3 as well.

V was trimmed by 4 bases and J by 1 base, leaving 8 bases between them. Germline assignment: CDR1 SNHLY and CDR2 FYNNEI. The CDR3 is made up of 14 amino acids. Source material: memory CD4+ T cells from PBMCs. Regarding subset: CD45RA-negative fraction. This TCR came from a man aged 18 to 30 in good health. Some clones in this sample may be carry-over from other donors' samples. The chain uses TRBV2 and TRBJ1-5; perhaps TRBD1 as D (5 bases). CDR3 region: CASSAQVSNQPQHF. The CDR3 DNA follows: TGTGCCAGCAGTGCACAGGTGAGCAATCAGCCCCAGCATTTT.